These 9 T cell receptor beta chains were all obtained from the same sample, sequenced in a study of T cell repertoires in cytomegalovirus infection. No antigens are known for them. Each CDR3 protein is one row after TCRdb ran MiXCR on the reads. The sample has about 830,000 distinct CDR3 sequences; approximately 29% are singletons. This specimen was cultured CD8+ T cells from PBMCs, taken from culture after CMV antigen stimulation. These receptors were collected from a human donor in good health (CMV status not recorded). Some clones in this sample may be carry-over from other donors' samples.

This clonotype has more than one count but fewer than ten. CDR3 loop: CASSLGPQGARGDQPQHF. In DNA, the CDR3 is TGTGCCAGCAGCTTGGGTCCCCAGGGGGCAAGGGGGGATCAGCCCCAGCATTTT. V usage is TRBV7-9 and J usage is TRBJ1-5, with 8 bases matching TRBD1. Germline V gene data show CDR1 as SEHNR and CDR2 as FQNEAQ (reference sequence). V lost 3 bases and J lost 5; bases outside the gene matches: 15. The CDR3 totals 18 residues.

The chain carries TRBV20-1 and TRBJ2-7, with 14 nucleotides matching TRBD2. V dropped 6 bases and J dropped 5; count of bases not matched to a gene: 6. Germline CDR1 and CDR2: DFQATT and SNEGSKA (reference sequence). The CDR3 has 14 amino acids. As DNA, the CDR3 is TGCAGTGCGGGGGGACTAGCGGGGGAGGACGAGCAGTACGTC. It specifies CSAGGLAGEDEQYV.

The sample holds one count of this clonotype. The chain carries TRBV2 and TRBJ1-5; D gene unclear. V gave up 2 bases and J gave up 1 base, with 6 bases separating them. Germline CDR1 reads SNHLY; CDR2 reads FYNNEI. The CDR3 runs to 14 residues. The CDR3: CASSERESNQPQHF. CDR3 sequence (DNA): TGTGCCAGCAGTGAACGGGAGAGCAATCAGCCCCAGCATTTT.

CDR3 sequence: CAIRVAVTGELFF. DNA for the CDR3: TGTGCCATCAGGGTAGCGGTCACCGGGGAGCTGTTTTTT. The chain uses TRBV10-3 and TRBJ2-2; maybe TRBD2 (6 bases). The CDR3 is 13 residues long. V was cut by 6 bases and J by 4 bases, with 9 bases left in between. Germline V CDR1 and CDR2: ENHRY, SYGVKD.

The J gene is TRBJ2-1, the V gene TRBV14, with 9 bases identical to TRBD1. Germline assignment: CDR1 SGHDN and CDR2 FVKESK. The CDR3 is made up of 16 amino acids. J was trimmed by 5 bases and V by 3 bases; bases with no gene match: 8. CDR3 sequence reads: CASSHWDRADHNEQFF. As DNA, the CDR3 is TGTGCCAGCAGCCACTGGGACAGGGCAGACCACAATGAGCAGTTCTTC.

This clonotype turned up a few times. This chain uses TRBV12-5 with TRBJ2-3; the match to TRBD2 covers 12 bases. Trimming took 5 bases from V and 1 from J; bases not matched to a gene: 7. This CDR3 spans 17 amino acids. Per the germline V gene, CDR1 is LGHNT and CDR2 is FRNRAP. CDR3 nucleotides: TGTGCTAGTGGTCCACGAGGACTAGCGGGGCGCACAGATACGCAGTATTTT. It codes for CASGPRGLAGRTDTQYF.

This clonotype occurred a few times. The chain uses TRBV12-3 or TRBV12-4 and TRBJ1-4; 8 nucleotides align to TRBD1. This CDR3 region has 15 residues. V was clipped by 6 bases and J by 5 bases; unmatched bases: 8. CDR3 sequence (DNA): TGTGCCAGCAGGCTCACAGGGGGGAGGAATGAAAAACTGTTTTTT. Its protein is CASRLTGGRNEKLFF.

This clonotype turned up a few times. V gene TRBV5-6 combines with J gene TRBJ2-5, with 8 bases identical to TRBD1. The CDR3 is 16 amino acids. V shed 4 bases and J 2 bases; nucleotides not matched to a gene: 10. Germline V gene sequence: CDR1 SGHDT, CDR2 YYEEEE. CDR3 residues: CASSGGQDREQETQYF. Written as DNA, the CDR3 is TGTGCCAGCAGCGGCGGCCAGGACAGGGAACAAGAGACCCAGTACTTC.

The CDR3: CASSEYRELNTEAFF. In DNA, the CDR3 is TGTGCCAGCAGTGAATATCGGGAGTTGAACACTGAAGCTTTCTTT. This rearrangement joins TRBV2 to TRBJ1-1; D uncertain. Germline loops: CDR1 SNHLY, CDR2 FYNNEI. CDR3 length: 15 amino acids. Trimming left V 2 bases short and J 0 bases short, with 10 bases between.